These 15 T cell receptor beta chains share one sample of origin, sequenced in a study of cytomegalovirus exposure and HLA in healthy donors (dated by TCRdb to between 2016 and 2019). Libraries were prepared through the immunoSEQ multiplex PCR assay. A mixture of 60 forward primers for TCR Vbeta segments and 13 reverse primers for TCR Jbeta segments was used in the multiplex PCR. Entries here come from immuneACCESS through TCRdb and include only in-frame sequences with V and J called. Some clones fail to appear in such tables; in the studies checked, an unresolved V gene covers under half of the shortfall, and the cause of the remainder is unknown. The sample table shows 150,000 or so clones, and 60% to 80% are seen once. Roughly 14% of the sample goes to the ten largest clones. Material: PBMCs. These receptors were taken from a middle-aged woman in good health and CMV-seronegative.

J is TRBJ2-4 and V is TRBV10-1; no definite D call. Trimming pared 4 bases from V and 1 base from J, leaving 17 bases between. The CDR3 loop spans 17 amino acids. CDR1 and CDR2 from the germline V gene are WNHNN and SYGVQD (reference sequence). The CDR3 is CASSGPLGYTAKNIQYF. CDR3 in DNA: TGCGCCAGCAGTGGACCCTTGGGCTATACGGCCAAAAACATTCAGTACTTC.

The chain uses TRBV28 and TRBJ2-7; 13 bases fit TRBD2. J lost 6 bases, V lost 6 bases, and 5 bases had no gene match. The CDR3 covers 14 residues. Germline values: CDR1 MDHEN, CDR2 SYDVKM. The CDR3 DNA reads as TGTGCCAGCAGCCCGGGACTAGCGGGGCGCGAGCAGTACTTC. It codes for CASSPGLAGREQYF.

CDR3 protein: CASILMGWLAGPDTQYF. The CDR3 DNA sequence: TGTGCCAGCATCCTGATGGGCTGGTTAGCGGGGCCAGATACGCAGTATTTT. This chain links TRBV7-9 with TRBJ2-3; 8 bases are a match to TRBD2. The CDR3 totals 17 residues. Germline V gene lookup returns CDR1 SEHNR and CDR2 FQNEAQ (reference sequence). The junction had 16 bases not matched to a gene; V was cut back by 7 bases and J by 4 bases.

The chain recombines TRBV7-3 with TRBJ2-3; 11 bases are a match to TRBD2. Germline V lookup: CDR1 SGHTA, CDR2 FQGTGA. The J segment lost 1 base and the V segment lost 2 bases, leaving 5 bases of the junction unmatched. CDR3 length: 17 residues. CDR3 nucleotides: TGTGCCAGCAGCTTAGGTCTAGCGGGGGGACGCACAGATACGCAGTATTTT. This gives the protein CASSLGLAGGRTDTQYF.

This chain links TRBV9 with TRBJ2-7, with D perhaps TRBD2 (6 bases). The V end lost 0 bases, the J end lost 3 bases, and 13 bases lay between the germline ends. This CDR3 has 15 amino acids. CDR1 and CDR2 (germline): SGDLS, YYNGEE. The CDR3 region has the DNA TGTGCCAGCAGCGTAGGGGGGACTGTGGACTACGAGCAGTACTTC. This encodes CASSVGGTVDYEQYF.

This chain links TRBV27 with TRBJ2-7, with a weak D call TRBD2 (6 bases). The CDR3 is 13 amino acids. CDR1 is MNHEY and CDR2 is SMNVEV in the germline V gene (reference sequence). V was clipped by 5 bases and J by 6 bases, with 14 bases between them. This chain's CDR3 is CASSPRLGLEQYF. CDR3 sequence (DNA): TGTGCCAGCAGTCCGAGACTAGGGCTCGAGCAGTACTTC.

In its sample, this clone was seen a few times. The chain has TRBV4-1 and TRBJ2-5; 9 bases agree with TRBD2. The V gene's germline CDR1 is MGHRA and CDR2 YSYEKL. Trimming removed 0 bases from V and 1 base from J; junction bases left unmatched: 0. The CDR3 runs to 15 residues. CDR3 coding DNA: TGCGCCAGCAGCCAAGAGCGGGGGGGCCAAGAGACCCAGTACTTC. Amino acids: CASSQERGGQETQYF.

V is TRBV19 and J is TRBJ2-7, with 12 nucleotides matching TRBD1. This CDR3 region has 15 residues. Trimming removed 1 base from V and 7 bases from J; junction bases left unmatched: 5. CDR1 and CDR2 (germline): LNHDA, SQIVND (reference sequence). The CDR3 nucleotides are TGTGCCAGTAGTATAGCTGGGACAGGGGGCCGGGAGCAGTACTTC. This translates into CASSIAGTGGREQYF.

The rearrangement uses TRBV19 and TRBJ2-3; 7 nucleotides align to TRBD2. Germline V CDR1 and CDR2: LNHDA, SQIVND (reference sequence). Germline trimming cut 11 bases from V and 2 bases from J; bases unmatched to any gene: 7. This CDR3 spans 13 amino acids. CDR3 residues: CAGRDGNTDTQYF. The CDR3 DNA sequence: TGTGCCGGGAGGGACGGCAACACAGATACGCAGTATTTT.

CDR3 loop: CASNPGQGRGEQYF. DNA for the CDR3: TGTGCCAGCAACCCGGGACAGGGAAGGGGCGAGCAGTACTTC. This chain links TRBV2 with TRBJ2-7; 9 bases are a match to TRBD1. The germline gives CDR1 SNHLY, CDR2 FYNNEI. Germline trimming cut 7 bases from V and 6 bases from J; bases unmatched to any gene: 10. The CDR3 is 14 amino acids. The full variable domain, with the rest looked up from reference TRBV2 and TRBJ2-7, is EPEVTQTPSHQVTQMGQEVILRCVPISNHLYFYWYRQILGQKVEFLVSFYNNEISEKSEIFDDQFSVERPDGSNFTLKIRSTKLEDSAMYFCASNPGQGRGEQYFGPGTRLTVT.

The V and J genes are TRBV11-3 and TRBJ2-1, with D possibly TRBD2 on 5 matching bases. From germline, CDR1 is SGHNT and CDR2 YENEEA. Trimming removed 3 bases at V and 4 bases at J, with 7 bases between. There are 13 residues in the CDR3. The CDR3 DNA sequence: TGTGCCAGCAGCTTTGGACTTTACAATGAGCAGTTCTTC. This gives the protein CASSFGLYNEQFF.

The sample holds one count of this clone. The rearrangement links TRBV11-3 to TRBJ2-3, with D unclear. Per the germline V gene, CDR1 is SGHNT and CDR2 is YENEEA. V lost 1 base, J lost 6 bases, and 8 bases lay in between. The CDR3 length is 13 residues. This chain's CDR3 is CASSLGSRDTQYF. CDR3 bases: TGTGCCAGCAGCTTAGGCTCCCGGGATACGCAGTATTTT.

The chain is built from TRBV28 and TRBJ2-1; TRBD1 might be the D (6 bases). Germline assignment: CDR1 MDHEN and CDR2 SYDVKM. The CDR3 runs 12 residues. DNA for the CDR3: TGTGCATCAGGGGTTGCGTACAATGAGCAGTTCTTC. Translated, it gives CASGVAYNEQFF.

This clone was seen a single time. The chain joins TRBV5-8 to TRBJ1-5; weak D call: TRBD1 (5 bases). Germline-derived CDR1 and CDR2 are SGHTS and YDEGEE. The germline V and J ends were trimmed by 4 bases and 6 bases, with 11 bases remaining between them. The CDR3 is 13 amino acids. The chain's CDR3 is CASSPGIRQPQHF. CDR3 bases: TGTGCCAGCAGCCCAGGGATTCGTCAGCCCCAGCATTTT.

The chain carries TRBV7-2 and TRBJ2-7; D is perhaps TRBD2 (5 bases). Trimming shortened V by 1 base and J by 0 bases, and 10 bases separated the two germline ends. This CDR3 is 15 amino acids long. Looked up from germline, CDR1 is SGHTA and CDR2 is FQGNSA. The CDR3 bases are TGTGCCAGCAGCTTAGACTCTAGCCCCTCCTACGAGCAGTACTTC. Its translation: CASSLDSSPSYEQYF.